This T cell receptor beta chain was identified during a study of monozygotic twins with cystic fibrosis. Whole-study results and caveats: In this small cohort, shared CDR3 numbers showed no association with age, concordance or disease severity.

This clone was seen only once. The target antigen is unknown. Germline V CDR1 and CDR2: SQVTM, ANQGSEA. The CDR3 contains 13 residues. With 1 base removed from V and 9 bases from J, the gap between germline ends came to 13 bases. Sequencing was performed with immunoSEQ multiplex PCR; in TCRdb, only in-frame clones are kept and a portion is missing. The repertoire holds some 30,000 clones, with about 92% as singletons. The rearrangement uses TRBV29-1 and TRBJ1-3, with TRBD1 as a possible D gene (5 bases). What was sequenced was blood. This TCR was sampled from a girl aged 2-9 years with cystic fibrosis. For the CDR3, the DNA is TGCAGCGTTGAAGGGCAGGGAAGGGGCACCATATATTTT. This sequence encodes CSVEGQGRGTIYF. The complete variable domain, with remaining parts taken from reference TRBV29-1 and TRBJ1-3, reads SAVISQKPSRDICQRGTSLTIQCQVDSQVTMMFWYRQQPGQSLTLIATANQGSEATYESGFVIDKFPISRPNLTFSTLTVSNMSPEDSSIYLCSVEGQGRGTIYFGEGSWLTVV.